This T cell receptor (beta chain) was documented in a study of cytomegalovirus exposure and HLA in healthy donors (TCRdb year 2017). In the study overall: According to an earlier analysis of a few hundred of the donors, about 179 million T cells yielded over 90 million unique TCR beta sequences and approximately 300 Gb of sequence data. Roughly 310 gigabases of sequencing data and tens of millions of unique TCR sequences were included in an early release covering 550 to 800 HLA-typed donors. Of the 300 to 500 genotyped donors, 75% to 85% were placed in the genetic ancestry cluster associated with self-reported Caucasian donors. The study aimed to test whether cataloging public T cell receptors could reveal signatures of past pathogen exposure. The study profiled the T cell repertoires of hundreds of subjects by immunosequencing and related them to cytomegalovirus serostatus. Besides the first cohort of roughly 700 subjects, a separate validation cohort made up of over 95 different subjects was used. To predict cytomegalovirus infection status, the study combined high-throughput TCR immunosequencing, statistical association of individual TCRs with disease status, and machine learning. In a later analysis, previously published TCR beta repertoires from roughly 710 donors were re-analyzed and high-resolution HLA genotyping was added so that TCR occurrence patterns could be studied. The later analysis used no new phenotypic data to find candidate immune exposures, relying instead on TCR beta sequences and their occurrence across donors. An earlier analysis of some 600 of the donors applied high-throughput TCR beta sequencing to assess whether each TCR beta V gene segment acted as functional or pseudogenic. Donor age, sex, ethnicity and CMV serostatus were collected together with the repertoire data. A later genetic analysis used genome-wide SNP genotypes for about three fifths of the 666 donors, treating that subset as a discovery cohort. Every discovery cohort repertoire had been produced on one sequencing platform. HLA typing covered class I and class II loci at four-digit resolution. Typing coverage varied by locus: roughly 620-640 donors for A, B, C, DRB1 and DQB1; approximately 560 for DQA1; about 570 for DPA1; roughly 470 for DPB1. A few DR-DQ haplotypes were treated as single units for association and clustering because of strong linkage in the cohort. Among some 400 genotyped donors of the cohort, an average of approximately 240,000 unique TCR beta nucleotide sequences were sequenced per donor, about a sixth of them non-productive.

As concerns this clone: Its antigen is currently not known. Per-base qualities were not stored, and no clone one base away is much larger.

The cohort was made up of roughly 670 healthy bone marrow donors. At the time of sampling, every cohort member was nominally healthy, though immune exposures that went unrecorded were likely present. The donor was CMV seropositive and was included in the group of 250 to 300 seropositive cohort members. A peripheral blood sample was collected from each donor, and TCR beta sequencing was performed on peripheral blood mononuclear cells. Genomic DNA extraction from the blood cell samples was performed with the Qiagen DNeasy Blood Extraction Kit. The germline V gene (reference sequence) yields GTSNPN for CDR1 and SVGIG for CDR2. The junction carries 13 bases between V and J, which are trimmed by 6 bases and 2 bases respectively. The CDR3 numbers 13 residues from cysteine through phenylalanine. Of the read, only the CDR3 DNA is kept; its 39 bases are in frame from base 1. The study at large found these results: The authors suggested that the approach could potentially be generalized to other disease states and immunological phenotypes. In a later genetic analysis, a missense DCLRE1C variant was associated with V-gene and J-gene trimming of TCR beta chains, and the association was replicated in an independent cohort. The only immune exposure information available for the cohort was CMV serostatus. Some IMGT-functional V segments, including TRBV6-2 and TRBV6-3, could not be distinguished by the 87-base-pair reads and were therefore excluded. Assigning TCR associations to individual alleles was difficult when HLA alleles, especially DR and DQ, strongly co-occurred. Most TCR sequences were observed very rarely across donors, whereas some public TCRs were present in many individuals. A later analysis associated 16,951 TCR beta sequences with specific HLA alleles at a false discovery rate of 0.05. According to a later analysis, parvovirus B19, influenza, CMV and Epstein-Barr virus appeared linked to several top co-occurrence clusters. In a later analysis, TCR association rates were found to vary across HLA loci, with the most associated TCRs seen for DRB1 alleles and the fewest for HLA-C alleles. Because some donors lacked HLA typing at each locus, the association tests relied only on the typed subset. A later analysis found that HLA-associated TCR beta chains were more clonally expanded and had lower generation probabilities than equally common non-associated chains. A cluster of highly shared sequence variants was judged likely to be a technical artifact of the sequencing pipeline. A few of the identified cytomegalovirus-associated TCR beta chains were confirmed in vitro to be specific for cytomegalovirus antigens. Sequencing depth was assumed to be roughly uniform across donors in the presence/absence analyses, though that assumption may not hold. Because counts were too low, about 18 rarely observed V segments, including chromosome 9 orphons, were excluded from the earlier analysis of some 540 of the donors. In an earlier analysis of more than 500 of the donors, most TCR beta V segments appeared in productive rearrangements about 87% or about 30% of the time, broadly matching IMGT annotations. Correlated functional status among segregating V segments might be attributable to linkage disequilibrium, but an unknown experimental factor could not be ruled out. A further reported finding was that TCR beta sequences accurately predicted the HLA-A and HLA-B alleles for most subjects in the first cohort. The classifier was reported to diagnose cytomegalovirus status with high specificity and sensitivity in both the original cohort and the validation cohort. In the study, roughly 160 TCR beta chains were listed as associated with cytomegalovirus. The cohort was sequenced for TCR beta chains only, and without alpha or paired-chain data the features that could be detected were limited. A later genetic analysis reported fewer N-insertions in productive TCRs among donors in an Asian-associated ancestry cluster than the roughly 700-donor mean. A later analysis found that most CMV-associated TCR beta chains appeared HLA-restricted, with HLA associations seemingly driven largely by CMV exposure.

Library creation used the immunoSEQ multiplex PCR assay. A mixture of 60 forward primers for TCR Vbeta segments and 13 reverse primers for TCR Jbeta segments was used in the multiplex PCR. The CDR3 region of rearranged TCR beta genes was amplified from genomic DNA by a multiplex PCR assay. Amplified TCR beta libraries were sequenced as 87-base-pair reads on the Illumina HiSeq System. The paper's data handling went like this. A later analysis counted some 80 million unique TCR beta chains across the 666 repertoires, and around 9.9 million of these chains were shared by at least two donors. To remove PCR and sequencing errors, raw reads were error-corrected and collapsed into unique sequences using a nearest-neighbor algorithm that merged closely related sequences. Alignment of CDR3 sequences to IMGT reference sequences was used to assign V, D and J gene segments. For a sequence to be retained, at least a six-nucleotide match to both a V gene segment and a J gene segment was required. A rearrangement counted as productive if the CDR3 had no stop codons and remained in frame with V and J, and every other rearrangement counted as non-productive. CDR3 was defined according to IMGT convention as the region running from the second conserved V-encoded cysteine to the conserved J-encoded phenylalanine. In an earlier analysis of around 540 of the donors, sequences lacking an unambiguous match to a single V gene segment were excluded. In an earlier analysis of about 590 of the donors, a V segment was called functional when productive rearrangements were above 56.7%, and segregating when the standard deviation between donors exceeded 5%. A statistical classification framework was built to diagnose cytomegalovirus status from the catalog of TCR beta chain sequences. In a later analysis, TCR nucleotide sequences were compared against IMGT/GENE-DB human TR gene sequences so that V and J genes could be assigned. A later analysis assigned CDR3 sequences and most-parsimonious VDJ recombination scenarios with the TCRdist pipeline. A later analysis defined each TCR beta chain by its CDR3 amino acid sequence plus V-gene family, and excluded reads lacking a unique V-gene family. To address suspected cross-contamination and a sequencing artifact, a later analysis removed a few hundred highly shared, low-generation-probability nucleotide sequences. In a later analysis, a clonal expansion index was calculated for each public chain from normalized within-repertoire ranks of inferred template counts. In a later analysis, generation probabilities were computed using a VDJ recombination model fitted to out-of-frame rearrangements, and the results were checked against IGoR. In a later analysis, hypergeometric tests were used to score TCR-TCR, TCR-HLA and TCR-CMV co-occurrence, with a repertoire-size bias correction applied to TCR pairs. A later analysis estimated false discovery rates by permuting HLA or CMV assignments 20 times. A later analysis grouped co-occurring TCRs with DBSCAN, adding TCRdist sequence similarity when clustering within HLA-allele-positive subsets. Repertoires with fewer than 30,000 or more than 120,000 public chains, plus five repertoires with anomalous nucleotide sharing, were excluded from co-occurrence clustering. The table was pulled from immuneACCESS by TCRdb, which kept in-frame rearrangements only. Such tables lose some clones; where checked, under half of the loss comes from unresolved V genes, and the rest has no known cause. Clonal size and the V and J genes are those of that table, whereas D and trimming came from the DNA. Across this sample there are 200,000 to 250,000 clones, with roughly 87% seen only once. 5% to 6% of the sample is in the top ten clones.

This clonotype was obtained from a woman aged 40 to 49 in good health and CMV-seropositive. The chain is assembled from TRBV30 and TRBJ2-5; the D gene is possibly TRBD2, with 6 bases matching. Sequences were obtained from PBMCs. The DNA is TGTGCCTGTAGCGGAGACTATCAAGAGACCCAGTACTTC. The encoded protein is CACSGDYQETQYF.